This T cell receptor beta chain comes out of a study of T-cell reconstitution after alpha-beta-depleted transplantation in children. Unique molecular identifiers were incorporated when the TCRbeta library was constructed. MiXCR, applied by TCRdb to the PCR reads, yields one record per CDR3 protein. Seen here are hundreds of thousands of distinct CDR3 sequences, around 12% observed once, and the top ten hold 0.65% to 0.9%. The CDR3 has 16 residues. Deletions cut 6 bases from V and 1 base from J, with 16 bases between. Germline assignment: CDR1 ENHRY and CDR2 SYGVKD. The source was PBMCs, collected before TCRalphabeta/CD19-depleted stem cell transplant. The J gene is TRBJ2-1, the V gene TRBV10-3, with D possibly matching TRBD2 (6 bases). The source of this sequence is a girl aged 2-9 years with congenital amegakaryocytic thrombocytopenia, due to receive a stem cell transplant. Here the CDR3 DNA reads TGTGCCATCAGGCCGGGGGTCCTAGGGTCCTACAATGAGCAGTTCTTC. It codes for CAIRPGVLGSYNEQFF.